This TCR beta chain originates from a study of blood T cell repertoires in COVID-19. The length of the CDR3 is 14 residues. V lost 0 bases and J lost 10, with 14 bases in between. CDR1 is SGDLS, CDR2 YYNGEE, per germline. Source study methods: Scientists estimated how many nucleated cells there were by amplifying reference gene primers. Data came from immunoSEQ multiplex PCR; TCRdb stores just in-frame clones and leaves some out. For V, J and clone size, that table is used; D and trimming come from the DNA. The data contain 130,000 or so clones, 84% of them singletons. Sample: peripheral blood. The gene calls are TRBV9 and TRBJ2-1; the D is unclear. This clonotype was obtained from a woman of 80 years or more with acute or convalescent COVID-19. The CDR3 here is CASSVGLPLVEQFF. As DNA, the CDR3 is TGTGCCAGCAGCGTAGGACTTCCGCTGGTGGAGCAGTTCTTC.